This entry is about one TCR beta chain. The data were taken from a study of PD-L1 blockade in urothelial cancer. Study background: Male patients with bladder-origin urothelial cancer numbered about nine tenths of the roughly 29. Treatment start was followed by blood analysis at 3 weeks (second dose) and again at 6 weeks.

The CDR3 is made up of 14 amino acids. CDR1 and CDR2 from the germline V gene are SGDLS and YYNGEE. V was trimmed by 0 bases and J by 5 bases, leaving 11 bases between them. Using immunoSEQ multiplex PCR, the repertoire was profiled, and TCRdb retains in-frame clones only, with some absent. Here the sample spans 46,000 or so clones, 70% to 90% being singletons. The receptor was isolated from a man between 60 and 70 years old with urothelial cancer. The rearrangement uses TRBV9 and TRBJ2-5; D remains ambiguous. Sequenced here: PBMCs, sampled around atezolizumab (anti-PD-L1) treatment. Here the CDR3 reads CASSVGVRMETQYF. The DNA of the CDR3 is TGTGCCAGCAGCGTAGGGGTGAGGATGGAGACCCAGTACTTC.